This T cell receptor beta chain was found in a study of spatial heterogeneity in lung cancer. Study overall: Detected sequences consistently included more beta-chain ones than alpha-chain ones. In raw reads, more than eight appearances on average were recorded for each unique TCR and UMI combination.

Noted time point: blood at routine non-recurrence follow-up after resection. Sequencing was performed on whole RNA extracted from tumor and nontumor lung tissue, or from frozen PBMC, and the material was left unsorted. V was trimmed by 0 bases and J by 3 bases, leaving 9 bases between them. Per the germline V gene, CDR1 is MGHRA and CDR2 is YSYEKL. This CDR3 comprises 14 residues. TCRdb used MiXCR to reprocess the 5' RACE reads, holding one entry per CDR3 protein. The table records roughly 45,000 distinct CDR3 sequences, about 23% of them present only once. The receptor was isolated from a female donor with early-stage non-small cell lung cancer. The genes are TRBV4-1 and TRBJ2-7; D is ambiguous. The material was PBMCs, obtained at follow-up. Written as DNA, the CDR3 is TGCGCCAGCAGCCAAGATTATGGAGACTACGAGCAGTACGTC. This codes for CASSQDYGDYEQYV.